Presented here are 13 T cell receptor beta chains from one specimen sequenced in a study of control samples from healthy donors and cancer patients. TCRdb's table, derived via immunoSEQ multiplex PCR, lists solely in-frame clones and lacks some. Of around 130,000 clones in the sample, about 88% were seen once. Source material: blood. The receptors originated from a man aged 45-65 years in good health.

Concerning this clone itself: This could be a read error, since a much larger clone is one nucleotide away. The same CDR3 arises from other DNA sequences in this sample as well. CDR3 sequence: CASSLGTYEQYF. DNA of the CDR3: TGTGCCAGCAGCTTAGGGACCTACGAGCAGTACTTC. V is TRBV7-9 and J is TRBJ2-7; D gene uncertain. V shed 1 base and J shed 2 bases, with 3 bases lying between them. The V gene's germline CDR1 is SEHNR and CDR2 FQNEAQ (reference sequence). The CDR3 has 12 residues. The full variable domain, its missing parts supplied by reference TRBV7-9 and TRBJ2-7, is DTGVSQNPRHKITKRGQNVTFRCDPISEHNRLYWYRQTLGQGPEFLTYFQNEAQLEKSRLLSDRFSAERPKGSFSTLEIQRTEQGDSAMYLCASSLGTYEQYFGPGTRLTVT.

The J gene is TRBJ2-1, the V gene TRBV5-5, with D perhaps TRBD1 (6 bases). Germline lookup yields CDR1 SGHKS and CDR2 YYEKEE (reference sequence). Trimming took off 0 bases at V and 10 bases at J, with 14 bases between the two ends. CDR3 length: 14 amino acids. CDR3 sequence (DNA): TGTGCCAGCAGCTTGGTTTGGCAGGGGAACGAGCAGTTCTTC. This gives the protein CASSLVWQGNEQFF.

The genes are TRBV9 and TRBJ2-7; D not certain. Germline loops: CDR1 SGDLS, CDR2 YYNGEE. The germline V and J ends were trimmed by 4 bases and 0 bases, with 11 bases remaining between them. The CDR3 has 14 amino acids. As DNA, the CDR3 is TGTGCCAGCAGCCCCCGTTTACTCTCCTACGAGCAGTACTTC. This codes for CASSPRLLSYEQYF.

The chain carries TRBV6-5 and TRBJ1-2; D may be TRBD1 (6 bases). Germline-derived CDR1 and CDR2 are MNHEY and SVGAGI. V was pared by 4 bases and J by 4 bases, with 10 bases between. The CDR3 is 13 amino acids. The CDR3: CASSSRGSYGYTF. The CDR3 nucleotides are TGTGCCAGCAGTTCCAGGGGAAGCTATGGCTACACCTTC.

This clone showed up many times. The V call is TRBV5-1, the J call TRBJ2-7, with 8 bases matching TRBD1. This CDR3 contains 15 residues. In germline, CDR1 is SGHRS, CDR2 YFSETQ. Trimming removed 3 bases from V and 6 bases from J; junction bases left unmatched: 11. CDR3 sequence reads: CASSSGDRLLREQYF. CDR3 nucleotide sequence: TGCGCCAGCAGCTCCGGGGACAGGTTGCTGCGCGAGCAGTACTTC.

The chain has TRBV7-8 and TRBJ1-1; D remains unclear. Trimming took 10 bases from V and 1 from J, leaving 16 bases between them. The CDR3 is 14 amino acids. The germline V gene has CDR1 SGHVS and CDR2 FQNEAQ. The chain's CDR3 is CATKRVIRNTEAFF. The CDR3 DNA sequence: TGTGCCACTAAGAGGGTTATTCGGAACACTGAAGCTTTCTTT.

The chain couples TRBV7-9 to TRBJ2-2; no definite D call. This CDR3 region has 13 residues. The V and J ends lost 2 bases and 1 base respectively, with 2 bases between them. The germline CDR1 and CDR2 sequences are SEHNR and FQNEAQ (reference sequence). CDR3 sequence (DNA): TGTGCCAGCAGCTTACGGAACACCGGGGAGCTGTTTTTT. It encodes CASSLRNTGELFF.

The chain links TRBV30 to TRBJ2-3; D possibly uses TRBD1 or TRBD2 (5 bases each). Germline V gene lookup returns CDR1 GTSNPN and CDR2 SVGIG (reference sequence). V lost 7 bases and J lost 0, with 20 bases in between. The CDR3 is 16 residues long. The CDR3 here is CASIRMGVPSTDTQYF. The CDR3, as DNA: TGTGCCTCGATACGTATGGGGGTTCCTAGCACAGATACGCAGTATTTT. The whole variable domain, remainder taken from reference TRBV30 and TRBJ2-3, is SQTIHQWPATLVQPVGSPLSLECTVEGTSNPNLYWYRQAAGRGLQLLFYSVGIGQISSEVPQNLSASRPQDRQFILSSKKLLLSDSGFYLCASIRMGVPSTDTQYFGPGTRLTVL.

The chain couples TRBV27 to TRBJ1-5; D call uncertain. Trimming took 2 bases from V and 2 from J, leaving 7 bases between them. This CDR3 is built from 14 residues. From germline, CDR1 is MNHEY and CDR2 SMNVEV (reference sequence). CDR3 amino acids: CASSLGRGNQPQHF. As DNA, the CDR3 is TGTGCCAGCAGTTTAGGAAGGGGCAATCAGCCCCAGCATTTT.

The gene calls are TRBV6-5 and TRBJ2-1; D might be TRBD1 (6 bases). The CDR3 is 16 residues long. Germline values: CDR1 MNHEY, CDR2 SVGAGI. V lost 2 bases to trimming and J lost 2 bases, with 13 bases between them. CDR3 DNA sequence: TGTGCCAGCAGTTACCTGACAGGACAAACCTACAATGAGCAGTTCTTC. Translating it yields CASSYLTGQTYNEQFF.

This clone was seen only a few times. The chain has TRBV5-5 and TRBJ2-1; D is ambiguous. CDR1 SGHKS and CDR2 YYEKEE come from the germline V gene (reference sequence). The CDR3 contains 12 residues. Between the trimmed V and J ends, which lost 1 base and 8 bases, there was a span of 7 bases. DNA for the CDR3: TGTGCCAGCAGCTTGTGGAGTGATGAGCAGTTCTTC. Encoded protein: CASSLWSDEQFF.

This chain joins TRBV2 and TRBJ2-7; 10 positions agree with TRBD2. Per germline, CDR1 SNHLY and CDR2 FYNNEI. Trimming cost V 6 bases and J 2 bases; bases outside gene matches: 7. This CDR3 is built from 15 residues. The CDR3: CASSDASGGAYEQYF. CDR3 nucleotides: TGTGCCAGCAGCGACGCGAGCGGGGGGGCCTACGAGCAGTACTTC.

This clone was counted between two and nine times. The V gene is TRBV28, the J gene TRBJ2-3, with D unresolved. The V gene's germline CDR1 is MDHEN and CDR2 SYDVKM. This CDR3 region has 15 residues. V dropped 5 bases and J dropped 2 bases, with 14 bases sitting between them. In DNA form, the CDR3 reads TGTGCCAGCAGTCCGGTAGATCGGAACACAGATACGCAGTATTTT. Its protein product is CASSPVDRNTDTQYF.